This T cell receptor (beta chain) was identified during a study of blood T cells in healthy people across ages. The study, taken as a whole, reports: Per million T cells, TCR beta diversity dropped roughly linearly as age increased.

V shed 1 base, J shed 6 bases, and the junction held 4 bases outside the gene matches. This CDR3 is 16 amino acids long. Germline CDR1 is SGHVS and CDR2 is FQNEAQ. Comment on this clonotype: Antigen unknown.

Using a J-beta primer mix together with a sample-barcoded 5' primer, a second PCR was run for roughly 7 to 12 cycles. Every sample returned 2.5 million or more CDR3-containing paired-end reads. TCRdb itself ran the 5' RACE reads through MiXCR, one entry per CDR3 protein. Here the sample spans about 640,000 distinct CDR3 sequences, approximately 30% being singletons. The J gene is TRBJ1-5, the V gene TRBV7-8; 12 nucleotides align to TRBD1. The sample comprised blood. This clonotype was sampled from a woman of 80 years or more in good health. The CDR3 coding sequence is TGTGCCAGCAGCTTAGTCGGGACAGGGGGCTCTCAGCCCCAGCATTTT. Translation gives CASSLVGTGGSQPQHF.